Below are 32 T cell receptor beta chains sequenced from a single sample in a study of blood T cell repertoires in COVID-19. Sequenced by immunoSEQ multiplex PCR; TCRdb stores in-frame clones only, minus some. The table includes almost 400,000 clones, more than 70% detected once. The sequenced sample was peripheral blood. These receptors originate from a woman aged 55-69 years with COVID-19, enrolled during active disease.

This clone has just one count. Additional DNA sequences in this sample encode the identical CDR3. The V call is TRBV5-1, the J call TRBJ2-7; no clear D. This CDR3 has 12 residues. Trimming shortened V by 0 bases and J by 4 bases, and 5 bases separated the two germline ends. Germline values: CDR1 SGHRS, CDR2 YFSETQ. The CDR3 DNA is TGCGCCAGCAGCTTGGTGAGTTACGAGCAGTACTTC. This gives the protein CASSLVSYEQYF.

V and J are TRBV9 and TRBJ1-2, with D possibly TRBD1 on 6 matching bases. CDR1 is SGDLS and CDR2 is YYNGEE in the germline V gene. This CDR3 is built from 14 residues. The V gene lost 4 bases and the J gene lost 8 bases, with 18 bases spanning the gap. The CDR3 DNA sequence: TGTGCCAGCAGCCCACACAGGGCAAGTGGGGGCTACACCTTC. It codes for CASSPHRASGGYTF. The full variable domain, completed using reference TRBV9 and TRBJ1-2, is DSGVTQTPKHLITATGQRVTLRCSPRSGDLSVYWYQQSLDQGLQFLIQYYNGEERAKGNILERFSAQQFPDLHSELNLSSLELGDSALYFCASSPHRASGGYTFGSGTRLTVV.

The chain has TRBV28 and TRBJ2-3; D is undetermined. CDR1 MDHEN and CDR2 SYDVKM come from the germline V gene. This CDR3 contains 15 residues. Trimming stripped 5 bases from V and 4 bases from J, with 16 bases between. The CDR3 sequence is CASSVLLGVADTQYF. CDR3 coding DNA: TGTGCCAGCAGTGTGCTTCTCGGTGTCGCAGATACGCAGTATTTT.

This clone was observed a few times. The rearrangement links TRBV5-1 to TRBJ1-2, with a tentative D call TRBD1 (5 bases). V lost 0 bases and J lost 2, with 11 bases in between. CDR3 length: 15 residues. Per the germline V gene, CDR1 is SGHRS and CDR2 is YFSETQ. The CDR3 sequence: CASSLEGEVNYGYTF. The CDR3 bases are TGCGCCAGCAGCTTGGAAGGGGAGGTAAACTATGGCTACACCTTC.

J is TRBJ2-7 and V is TRBV19; 9 bases map to TRBD1. This CDR3 has 15 residues. CDR1 is LNHDA, CDR2 SQIVND, per germline (reference sequence). Trimming cost V 4 bases and J 3 bases; bases outside gene matches: 7. The CDR3 DNA sequence: TGTGCCAGTAGTAAGCCGGGACAGGGTTTCTACGAGCAGTACTTC. Encoded protein: CASSKPGQGFYEQYF.

This clone was counted only a few times. V and J are TRBV7-2 and TRBJ2-2, with D possibly TRBD2 on 5 matching bases. The ends were cut back, 6 bases at V and 6 bases at J, with 11 bases in the middle. Germline CDR1 SGHTA, CDR2 FQGNSA. The CDR3 is 13 amino acids. The CDR3 region is CASRTLESGELFF. DNA for the CDR3: TGTGCCAGCAGGACACTAGAGTCCGGGGAGCTGTTTTTT. Combining the CDR3 with reference TRBV7-2 and TRBJ2-2 gives the whole variable domain GAGVSQSPSNKVTEKGKDVELRCDPISGHTALYWYRQSLGQGLEFLIYFQGNSAPDKSGLPSDRFSAERTGGSVSTLTIQRTQQEDSAVYLCASRTLESGELFFGEGSRLTVL.

The chain has TRBV5-8 and TRBJ1-1, with a weak D call TRBD1 (6 bases). Per the germline V gene, CDR1 is SGHTS and CDR2 is YDEGEE. V lost 4 bases and J lost 0, with 19 bases in between. The CDR3 contains 17 residues. CDR3 bases: TGTGCCAGCAGCCGAATTTTCGGGGGGCACTTGAACACTGAAGCTTTCTTT. Translation gives CASSRIFGGHLNTEAFF.

This chain links TRBV3-1 (or the pseudogene TRBV3-2) with TRBJ1-4; maybe TRBD1 (5 bases). CDR3 length: 14 amino acids. Germline CDR1 LGHDT, CDR2 YNNKEL (reference sequence). Deletions cut 4 bases from V and 6 bases from J, with 12 bases between. CDR3 amino acids: CASSLGASDEKLFF. CDR3 in DNA: TGTGCCAGCAGCCTAGGGGCTTCTGATGAAAAACTGTTTTTT.

The chain recombines TRBV19 with TRBJ1-2; TRBD1 agrees at 9 bases. V was clipped by 3 bases and J by 8 bases; unmatched bases: 10. The CDR3 is made up of 15 amino acids. Germline-derived CDR1 and CDR2 are LNHDA and SQIVND (reference sequence). The CDR3 spells CASSMDGTGKQGYTF. DNA of the CDR3: TGTGCCAGTAGTATGGACGGGACAGGGAAGCAGGGCTACACCTTC.

The genes are TRBV7-9 and TRBJ1-1; maybe TRBD1 (6 bases). CDR1 and CDR2 from the germline V gene are SEHNR and FQNEAQ (reference sequence). This CDR3 comprises 13 residues. Trimming pared 5 bases from V and 6 bases from J, leaving 13 bases between. The CDR3 nucleotides read TGTGCCAGCAGCCTTACAGGGATCGCTGAAGCTTTCTTT. Its protein product is CASSLTGIAEAFF.

The V gene is TRBV30, the J gene TRBJ2-3; 12 bases line up with TRBD2. The CDR3 length is 15 residues. The germline V gene encodes CDR1 GTSNPN and CDR2 SVGIG (reference sequence). Trimming removed 5 bases from V and 0 bases from J; junction bases left unmatched: 3. The DNA of the CDR3 is TGTGCCTGGTCCGGACTAGCGGGGAGCACAGATACGCAGTATTTT. Translated: CAWSGLAGSTDTQYF.

The chain carries TRBV7-8 and TRBJ2-4; D may be TRBD2 (6 bases). V was shortened by 5 bases and J by 8 bases, with 28 bases between the two germline ends. Germline-derived CDR1 and CDR2 are SGHVS and FQNEAQ. This CDR3 is built from 18 residues. CDR3 coding DNA: TGTGCCAGCAGCCCCTCAAAACCGGGACTCCCTCGACGGCACATTCAGTACTTC. Residues: CASSPSKPGLPRRHIQYF.

The chain joins TRBV28 to TRBJ1-1, with 7 bases aligning to TRBD1. Germline V gene lookup returns CDR1 MDHEN and CDR2 SYDVKM. The trim removed 3 bases at V and 4 bases at J, leaving 5 bases unmatched. The CDR3 contains 14 residues. DNA for the CDR3: TGTGCCAGCAGTTTTAGAGGGGGCCTCACTGAAGCTTTCTTT. Amino acids: CASSFRGGLTEAFF.

The chain joins TRBV18 to TRBJ2-7; D remains unclear. Per germline, CDR1 KGHSH and CDR2 LQKENI. The CDR3 consists of 13 residues. Trimming took off 3 bases at V and 2 bases at J, with 8 bases between the two ends. CDR3 residues: CASSPGLAYEQYF. CDR3 DNA: TGTGCCAGCTCACCCGGTCTCGCCTACGAGCAGTACTTC.

V gene TRBV5-1 combines with J gene TRBJ2-5; 7 bases map to TRBD1. The CDR3 runs 15 residues. Trimming removed 0 bases from V and 2 bases from J; junction bases left unmatched: 4. Germline V gene sequence: CDR1 SGHRS, CDR2 YFSETQ. CDR3 DNA: TGCGCCAGCAGCTTGGAGACAGGGAAACAAGAGACCCAGTACTTC. The encoded protein is CASSLETGKQETQYF.

This clone was found once. This sequence joins TRBV4-2 and TRBJ1-6; 10 bases are a match to TRBD1. This CDR3 contains 18 residues. Germline trimming cut 5 bases from V and 5 bases from J; bases unmatched to any gene: 12. Germline CDR1 and CDR2: LGHNA and YNFKEQ. The CDR3 loop is CASSKKGGTGANNSPLHF. The DNA for the CDR3 is TGTGCCAGCAGCAAAAAGGGTGGGACAGGGGCTAATAATTCACCCCTCCACTTT.

The CDR3: CASGSRAGGVYEQYF. The CDR3 DNA is TGTGCCAGCGGGTCTAGAGCGGGGGGGGTCTACGAGCAGTACTTC. V and J are TRBV28 and TRBJ2-7, with 10 bases that match TRBD2. V shed 8 bases and J 3 bases; nucleotides not matched to a gene: 10. This CDR3 has 15 residues. Germline V CDR1 and CDR2: MDHEN, SYDVKM.

The gene calls are TRBV12-3 or TRBV12-4 and TRBJ2-7; maybe TRBD1 (5 bases). V was pared by 7 bases and J by 3 bases, with 13 bases between. This CDR3 contains 13 residues. CDR3 DNA sequence: TGTGCCAGCAACCCCCCTAGGGGCTACGAGCAGTACTTC. Its translation: CASNPPRGYEQYF.

This sequence joins TRBV5-1 and TRBJ2-7, with 10 bases fitting TRBD1. The length of the CDR3 is 15 residues. V lost 5 bases, J lost 4 bases, and 9 bases stayed unmatched. Per the germline V gene, CDR1 is SGHRS and CDR2 is YFSETQ. CDR3 sequence (DNA): TGCGCCAGCAGTCGTAGCCGGGACAGGGGTTACGAGCAGTACTTC. It codes for CASSRSRDRGYEQYF.

This chain connects TRBV7-9 to TRBJ1-1, with TRBD1 matching over 8 bases. V shed 1 base, J shed 1 base, and the junction held 2 bases outside the gene matches. The CDR3 length is 15 residues. The germline V gene has CDR1 SEHNR and CDR2 FQNEAQ (reference sequence). CDR3 coding DNA: TGTGCCAGCAGCTTAGGACAGGGGTGGAACACTGAAGCTTTCTTT. It is translated as CASSLGQGWNTEAFF.

The chain links TRBV5-1 to TRBJ2-2; 11 bases map to TRBD1. Germline loops: CDR1 SGHRS, CDR2 YFSETQ. There are 17 residues in the CDR3. With 1 base clipped from V and 1 base from J, the junction kept 3 bases outside the gene matches. The CDR3 is CASSLPGTGGNTGELFF. The DNA for the CDR3 is TGCGCCAGCAGCTTGCCCGGGACAGGGGGGAACACCGGGGAGCTGTTTTTT.

V is TRBV7-2 and J is TRBJ2-7; 8 bases agree with TRBD2. The CDR3 loop spans 14 amino acids. Germline CDR1 and CDR2: SGHTA and FQGNSA. With V trimmed by 1 base and J by 7 bases, 6 bases remained unmatched. The CDR3 sequence: CASSLVRGGNEQYF. The DNA for the CDR3 is TGTGCCAGCAGCTTAGTACGGGGGGGGAATGAGCAGTACTTC.

The chain is built from TRBV9 and TRBJ2-7; TRBD1 might be the D (7 bases). This CDR3 comprises 16 residues. V dropped 4 bases and J dropped 2 bases, with 19 bases sitting between them. The germline CDR1 and CDR2 sequences are SGDLS and YYNGEE. CDR3 sequence reads: CASSPRQGGLAYEQYF. In DNA, the CDR3 is TGTGCCAGCAGCCCAAGACAGGGAGGTTTAGCCTACGAGCAGTACTTC.

The chain links TRBV2 to TRBJ2-2; 8 positions match TRBD2. CDR1 is SNHLY and CDR2 is FYNNEI in the germline V gene. Unmatched junction bases numbered 13, after V lost 6 bases and J lost 10 bases. CDR3 size: 15 residues. CDR3 protein: CASSLLLAALEELFF. For the CDR3, the DNA is TGTGCCAGCAGCCTTTTACTAGCGGCACTAGAGGAGCTGTTTTTT.

J is TRBJ2-1 and V is TRBV18; the match to TRBD2 covers 14 bases. From germline, CDR1 is KGHSH and CDR2 LQKENI. V lost 5 bases and J lost 9; bases outside the gene matches: 9. CDR3 length: 16 residues. This CDR3 reads CASSARTSGGIREQFF. The DNA for the CDR3 is TGTGCCAGCTCAGCTAGGACTAGCGGGGGGATCCGTGAGCAGTTCTTC. Using reference TRBV18 and TRBJ2-1 for the parts outside the CDR3, the full variable domain is NAGVMQNPRHLVRRRGQEARLRCSPMKGHSHVYWYRQLPEEGLKFMVYLQKENIIDESGMPKERFSAEFPKEGPSILRIQQVVRGDSAAYFCASSARTSGGIREQFFGPGTRLTVL.

The V gene is TRBV4-1, the J gene TRBJ1-5; the D is unclear. Germline V gene lookup returns CDR1 MGHRA and CDR2 YSYEKL. The V gene lost 3 bases and the J gene lost 0 bases, with 15 bases spanning the gap. The CDR3 spans 17 residues. CDR3 amino acids: CASSQTLAGNSNQPQHF. CDR3 DNA sequence: TGCGCCAGCAGCCAGACTCTCGCCGGAAATAGCAATCAGCCCCAGCATTTT.

This chain connects TRBV14 to TRBJ1-2; D not resolved. The CDR3 contains 14 residues. The germline V and J ends were trimmed by 3 bases and 3 bases, with 11 bases remaining between them. Germline V CDR1 and CDR2: SGHDN, FVKESK. CDR3 sequence reads: CASSHVTDYYGYTF. The DNA for the CDR3 is TGTGCCAGCAGCCATGTAACGGACTACTATGGCTACACCTTC. Variable domain in full (rest from reference TRBV14 and TRBJ1-2): EAGVTQFPSHSVIEKGQTVTLRCDPISGHDNLYWYRRVMGKEIKFLLHFVKESKQDESGMPNNRFLAERTGGTYSTLKVQPAELEDSGVYFCASSHVTDYYGYTFGSGTRLTVV.

The chain is built from TRBV7-9 and TRBJ2-5, with TRBD1 as a possible D gene (6 bases). Germline V CDR1 and CDR2: SEHNR, FQNEAQ (reference sequence). This CDR3 spans 13 amino acids. With 5 bases removed from V and 5 bases from J, the gap between germline ends came to 12 bases. The CDR3 protein is CASSLGQGETQYF. Here the CDR3 DNA reads TGTGCCAGCAGCCTAGGGCAGGGGGAGACCCAGTACTTC.

This sequence joins TRBV29-1 and TRBJ2-7; 8 positions agree with TRBD1. J gave up 1 base and V 0 bases, and 2 bases lay outside the gene matches. CDR1 is SQVTM and CDR2 is ANQGSEA in the germline V gene. CDR3 size: 14 residues. In DNA form, the CDR3 reads TGCAGCGTTGAAGACTGGACAGGGTCCTACGAGCAGTACTTC. Translation gives CSVEDWTGSYEQYF.

The chain joins TRBV19 to TRBJ2-7; D is undetermined. V lost 7 bases and J lost 1, with 20 bases in between. Germline CDR1 is LNHDA and CDR2 is SQIVND (reference sequence). The CDR3 is 16 amino acids. This CDR3 reads CASKLPLVRASYEQYF. Here the CDR3 DNA reads TGTGCCAGTAAGTTACCGTTGGTTAGAGCGTCCTACGAGCAGTACTTC.

The chain employs TRBV7-9 and TRBJ2-2; perhaps TRBD2 as D (6 bases). V lost 5 bases and J lost 5, with 18 bases in between. The CDR3 length is 16 residues. Germline CDR1 reads SEHNR; CDR2 reads FQNEAQ (reference sequence). The CDR3 region has the DNA TGTGCCAGCAGCCCTACTGGGGCAGGGAGGACCGGGGAGCTGTTTTTT. Translated: CASSPTGAGRTGELFF.

The chain joins TRBV4-2 to TRBJ1-6; D gene ambiguous. CDR3 length: 19 residues. CDR1 and CDR2 (germline): LGHNA, YNFKEQ. V lost 0 bases, J lost 2 bases, and 17 bases lay in between. In DNA form, the CDR3 reads TGTGCCAGCAGCCAAGATACTCCGTCCGGGGTCGCCTATAATTCACCCCTCCACTTT. Translated: CASSQDTPSGVAYNSPLHF.